The 30 T cell receptor beta chains below come from one sample, sequenced in a study of blood T cell repertoires in COVID-19. Sequencing was performed with immunoSEQ multiplex PCR; in TCRdb, only in-frame clones are kept and a portion is missing. Of more than 95,000 clones listed, approximately 82% are singletons. The sample comprised peripheral blood. These receptors were collected from an elderly man with active or convalescent COVID-19.

The genes are TRBV27 and TRBJ2-7; 7 bases align to TRBD1. The CDR3 runs to 12 residues. CDR1 and CDR2 (germline): MNHEY, SMNVEV (reference sequence). V shed 7 bases, J shed 5 bases, and the junction held 5 bases outside the gene matches. CDR3 region: CASMTGNHEQYF. Here the CDR3 DNA reads TGTGCCAGCATGACAGGGAACCACGAGCAGTACTTC.

The genes are TRBV7-2 and TRBJ2-7; 7 positions match TRBD1. Unmatched junction bases numbered 4, after V lost 3 bases and J lost 2 bases. The CDR3 sequence is 14 residues long. The germline gives CDR1 SGHTA, CDR2 FQGNSA. The CDR3 loop is CASSFTGAAYEQYF. CDR3 sequence (DNA): TGTGCCAGCAGCTTCACAGGGGCCGCCTACGAGCAGTACTTC.

The chain uses TRBV9 and TRBJ1-2; D is perhaps TRBD1 (6 bases). V was trimmed by 4 bases and J by 8 bases, leaving 18 bases between them. The CDR3 totals 14 residues. Germline CDR1 SGDLS, CDR2 YYNGEE. CDR3 in amino acids: CASSPSSGGRGYTF. The CDR3 region has the DNA TGTGCCAGCAGCCCCTCATCCGGGGGGCGAGGCTACACCTTC.

This clone appeared once. The rearrangement joins TRBV18 to TRBJ2-7, with 12 bases aligning to TRBD2. The V and J ends lost 6 bases and 4 bases, in that order; junction bases with no gene match: 7. Per germline, CDR1 KGHSH and CDR2 LQKENI. The CDR3 spans 15 residues. Here the CDR3 reads CASSQTSGGRYEQYF. As DNA, the CDR3 is TGTGCCAGCTCCCAAACTAGCGGGGGGCGATACGAGCAGTACTTC.

There are a few counts of this clone. V gene TRBV19 combines with J gene TRBJ2-7, with TRBD1 matching 10 bases. Trimming took 7 bases from V and 5 from J; bases not matched to a gene: 5. CDR1 and CDR2 from the germline V gene are LNHDA and SQIVND (reference sequence). The CDR3 covers 13 residues. DNA of the CDR3: TGTGCCAGTATTACGACAGGGGGCCACGAGCAGTACTTC. Translation: CASITTGGHEQYF.

Only a few counts were recorded for this clone. The J gene is TRBJ1-2, the V gene TRBV20-1, with D maybe TRBD1 (5 bases). The CDR3 extends over 11 amino acids. V was shortened by 2 bases and J by 4 bases, with 5 bases between the two germline ends. In germline, CDR1 is DFQATT, CDR2 SNEGSKA (reference sequence). The CDR3 loop reads CSARQGYGYTF. The CDR3 nucleotides read TGCAGTGCTAGACAGGGCTATGGCTACACCTTC.

The chain links TRBV19 to TRBJ1-6; D is unresolved. Trimming cost V 4 bases and J 5 bases, with 9 bases left between them. Germline V gene lookup returns CDR1 LNHDA and CDR2 SQIVND (reference sequence). This CDR3 is 14 amino acids long. The CDR3 region has the DNA TGTGCCAGTAGTAATTTACAGAATAATTCACCCCTCCACTTT. Translating gives CASSNLQNNSPLHF.

The V call is TRBV9, the J call TRBJ2-3; 7 positions match TRBD1. Germline trimming cut 5 bases from V and 6 bases from J; bases unmatched to any gene: 12. Germline V gene data show CDR1 as SGDLS and CDR2 as YYNGEE. CDR3 length: 15 residues. The CDR3 nucleotides read TGTGCCAGCAGTCTACAGGGGCCTCAAGGTGATACGCAGTATTTT. Translating gives CASSLQGPQGDTQYF.

V and J are TRBV7-9 and TRBJ2-3, with D possibly TRBD1 on 5 matching bases. The germline V gene encodes CDR1 SEHNR and CDR2 FQNEAQ (reference sequence). CDR3 size: 14 residues. Between the trimmed V and J ends, which lost 2 bases and 5 bases, there was a span of 11 bases. The CDR3 DNA reads as TGTGCCAGCAGCTTAAGGCAGGGCAAAGATACGCAGTATTTT. This codes for CASSLRQGKDTQYF.

The V gene is TRBV18, the J gene TRBJ1-6, with a possible D match to TRBD1 (6 bases). Trimming removed 1 base from V and 8 bases from J, with 6 bases in between. Germline CDR1 reads KGHSH; CDR2 reads LQKENI. The CDR3 covers 13 residues. The CDR3 sequence is CASSPRTDSPLHF. The DNA for the CDR3 is TGTGCCAGCTCACCACGGACAGATTCACCCCTCCACTTT. Full variable domain (missing parts from reference TRBV18 and TRBJ1-6): NAGVMQNPRHLVRRRGQEARLRCSPMKGHSHVYWYRQLPEEGLKFMVYLQKENIIDESGMPKERFSAEFPKEGPSILRIQQVVRGDSAAYFCASSPRTDSPLHFGNGTRLTVT.

The chain links TRBV12-3 or TRBV12-4 to TRBJ2-5, with D tentatively TRBD1 (5 bases). The CDR3 runs to 12 residues. V was pared by 6 bases and J by 4 bases, with 9 bases between. CDR3 sequence reads: CASSPQGETQYF. The DNA for the CDR3 is TGTGCCAGCAGCCCCCAGGGAGAGACCCAGTACTTC.

The genes are TRBV28 and TRBJ2-2, with D perhaps matching TRBD1 (5 bases). This CDR3 is 13 amino acids long. Germline assignment: CDR1 MDHEN and CDR2 SYDVKM. The V end lost 5 bases, the J end lost 2 bases, and 6 bases lay between the germline ends. CDR3 sequence: CASSGANTGELFF. CDR3 bases: TGTGCCAGCAGTGGGGCCAACACCGGGGAGCTGTTTTTT. Together with reference TRBV28 and TRBJ2-2, the CDR3 gives the full variable domain: DVKVTQSSRYLVKRTGEKVFLECVQDMDHENMFWYRQDPGLGLRLIYFSYDVKMKEKGDIPEGYSVSREKKERFSLILESASTNQTSMYLCASSGANTGELFFGEGSRLTVL.

The CDR3 nucleotides read TGCGCCAGCAGCCAAGGTTCAGGGGGGAACTATGGCTACACCTTC. Its translation is CASSQGSGGNYGYTF. The chain joins TRBV4-3 to TRBJ1-2; 7 positions agree with TRBD1. The CDR3 is 15 residues long. Trimming took 1 base from V and 2 from J; bases not matched to a gene: 4. Per the germline V gene, CDR1 is LGHNA and CDR2 is YSLEER.

This clone has more than one count but fewer than ten. V gene TRBV6-1 combines with J gene TRBJ1-6; perhaps TRBD1 as D (5 bases). CDR1 is MNHNS, CDR2 SASEGT, per germline. This CDR3 has 17 amino acids. The ends were cut back, 1 base at V and 7 bases at J, with 17 bases in the middle. The CDR3 loop reads CASSEDPRRANNSPLHF. CDR3 DNA sequence: TGTGCCAGCAGTGAAGATCCTCGCAGGGCAAACAATTCACCCCTCCACTTT.

This chain uses TRBV29-1 with TRBJ2-7; 9 nucleotides line up with TRBD1. Germline values: CDR1 SQVTM, CDR2 ANQGSEA. V lost 1 base to trimming and J lost 3 bases; unmatched junction nucleotides: 7. The CDR3 is 15 amino acids. Written as DNA, the CDR3 is TGCAGCGTTGAAGGTCAGAGACAGGGGGACTACGAGCAGTACTTC. Encoded protein: CSVEGQRQGDYEQYF.

V is TRBV19 and J is TRBJ2-2, with D maybe TRBD2 (5 bases). CDR1 is LNHDA, CDR2 SQIVND, per germline (reference sequence). The CDR3 is 13 residues long. The ends were cut back, 10 bases at V and 4 bases at J, with 13 bases in the middle. The CDR3 bases are TGTGCCACGGCTGAGGGCTCCACCGGGGAGCTGTTTTTT. Translation: CATAEGSTGELFF.

The V call is TRBV5-1, the J call TRBJ2-3, with TRBD1 matching 9 bases. Germline assignment: CDR1 SGHRS and CDR2 YFSETQ. The J segment lost 5 bases and the V segment lost 2 bases, leaving 3 bases of the junction unmatched. The CDR3 is 14 amino acids. CDR3 sequence (DNA): TGCGCCAGCAGCTTCGGGACAGGGAGAGATACGCAGTATTTT. Translating it yields CASSFGTGRDTQYF.

This chain uses TRBV5-6 with TRBJ2-5, with TRBD2 matching over 11 bases. J lost 5 bases, V lost 2 bases, and 8 bases had no gene match. This CDR3 contains 16 residues. Germline CDR1 reads SGHDT; CDR2 reads YYEEEE. CDR3 sequence reads: CASSLSSGGARETQYF. The CDR3 DNA reads TGTGCCAGCAGCTTAAGTAGCGGGGGGGCCAGGGAGACCCAGTACTTC.

The rearrangement uses TRBV28 and TRBJ1-4; weak D call: TRBD1 (5 bases). Germline V CDR1 and CDR2: MDHEN, SYDVKM. The CDR3 extends over 12 amino acids. V was clipped by 6 bases and J by 4 bases, with 6 bases between them. The CDR3 DNA sequence: TGTGCCAGCAGCCAGGGTAATGAAAAACTGTTTTTT. Amino acid sequence: CASSQGNEKLFF.

This sequence joins TRBV19 and TRBJ1-5; D remains unclear. V shed 5 bases and J shed 0 bases, with 11 bases lying between them. CDR3 length equals 15 residues. Germline-derived CDR1 and CDR2 are LNHDA and SQIVND (reference sequence). CDR3 coding DNA: TGTGCCAGTAGTGTCGGGTCGCTTAGCAATCAGCCCCAGCATTTT. Its translation: CASSVGSLSNQPQHF.

The chain uses TRBV27 and TRBJ1-1; D not certain. From germline, CDR1 is MNHEY and CDR2 SMNVEV (reference sequence). Trimming shortened V by 2 bases and J by 4 bases, and 11 bases separated the two germline ends. CDR3 length equals 14 residues. The CDR3 region has the DNA TGTGCCAGCAGTTTAGAGGGATGGGGCACTGAAGCTTTCTTT. Translating it yields CASSLEGWGTEAFF.

Concerning this clone itself: The sample has other DNA sequences that encode this CDR3 too. The chain combines TRBV6-5 with TRBJ1-2, with TRBD1 matching 8 bases. The ends lost 8 bases at V and 6 bases at J; junction bases unmatched: 2. The CDR3 contains 11 residues. Germline CDR1 MNHEY, CDR2 SVGAGI. CDR3 DNA: TGTGCCAGCCGACAGGGGAATGGCTACACCTTC. It specifies CASRQGNGYTF.

The chain employs TRBV19 and TRBJ2-4, with TRBD1 matching 8 bases. The trim removed 5 bases at V and 7 bases at J, leaving 13 bases unmatched. The CDR3 has 16 amino acids. Germline CDR1 reads LNHDA; CDR2 reads SQIVND (reference sequence). The CDR3 nucleotides read TGTGCCAGTAGTCCCCAACAGGGGGAAGGGCGGAACATTCAGTACTTC. Translation: CASSPQQGEGRNIQYF.

Comments on this clone: This sample includes further DNA sequences coding for the same CDR3. The V and J genes are TRBV7-2 and TRBJ2-3; D remains unclear. The V and J ends lost 3 bases and 3 bases respectively, with 4 bases between them. CDR1 SGHTA and CDR2 FQGNSA come from the germline V gene. The CDR3 is 12 residues long. In DNA form, the CDR3 reads TGTGCCAGCAGCTTCTATACAGATACGCAGTATTTT. Amino acid sequence: CASSFYTDTQYF.

This clone showed up just a few times. This chain uses TRBV5-6 with TRBJ1-1; D is possibly TRBD1 (5 bases). CDR1 and CDR2 (germline): SGHDT, YYEEEE. This CDR3 comprises 15 residues. Deletions cut 0 bases from V and 4 bases from J, with 13 bases between. The CDR3 sequence: CASSLGGLWGTEAFF. As DNA, the CDR3 is TGTGCCAGCAGCTTGGGGGGACTCTGGGGCACTGAAGCTTTCTTT.

The rearrangement uses TRBV12-2 and TRBJ2-7; the table names TRBD1, a call not compared with the DNA. TRBV12-2 is a listed pseudogene. This CDR3 spans 13 amino acids. Here the CDR3 reads CASRLTGGSEQYF. As DNA, the CDR3 is TGTGCAAGTCGCTTAACAGGGGGCAGCGAGCAGTACTTC.

The V and J genes are TRBV25-1 and TRBJ1-1, with TRBD1 identical over 8 bases. CDR1 is MGHDK and CDR2 is SYGVNS in the germline V gene. The CDR3 has 15 residues. Trimming took 1 base from V and 3 from J; bases not matched to a gene: 4. The CDR3 sequence: CASSEWTGIDTEAFF. CDR3 DNA: TGTGCCAGCAGTGAATGGACAGGGATCGACACTGAAGCTTTCTTT.

This clone was recorded a few times. The CDR3 nucleotides are TGTGCCAGCCTTAGAACCGGGACAGGGGGTGAGCAGTTCTTC. The encoded protein is CASLRTGTGGEQFF. V gene TRBV2 combines with J gene TRBJ2-1, with 11 bases matching TRBD1. The J segment lost 9 bases and the V segment lost 8 bases, leaving 9 bases of the junction unmatched. The V gene's germline CDR1 is SNHLY and CDR2 FYNNEI. CDR3 size: 14 residues.

The chain uses TRBV18 and TRBJ1-2, with 7 bases identical to TRBD1. This CDR3 is 19 amino acids long. Germline V gives CDR1 KGHSH, CDR2 LQKENI. V lost 1 base to trimming and J lost 3 bases; unmatched junction nucleotides: 17. CDR3 region: CASSPLPRIGQARDYGYTF. CDR3 DNA: TGTGCCAGCTCACCACTTCCCAGGATAGGACAGGCTAGGGACTATGGCTACACCTTC.

The chain combines TRBV28 with TRBJ2-7; a possible D gene is TRBD1 (6 bases). Germline V gene sequence: CDR1 MDHEN, CDR2 SYDVKM. This CDR3 region has 12 residues. V lost 5 bases and J 9 bases, leaving 14 bases between the germline ends. In DNA, the CDR3 is TGTGCCAGCAGTGACACGTGGGGGCCGCAGTACTTC. As protein: CASSDTWGPQYF.